This T cell receptor (beta chain) was recovered during a study of blood T cell repertoires in COVID-19. Study context: The United States, Italy and Spain supplied acute and convalescent COVID-19 samples. In each case, the material was cDNA or gDNA derived from T cells, B-cell-depleted T cells, or PBMCs.

The CDR3 is 14 amino acids. Trimming removed 4 bases from V and 7 bases from J; junction bases left unmatched: 6. Germline values: CDR1 LGHDT, CDR2 YNNKEL (reference sequence). Seattle patient enrollment occurred during active infection, with longitudinal follow-up thereafter. As processed by the authors: Reference gene primers were amplified, and this amplification served to estimate nucleated cell counts. Clones were sequenced by immunoSEQ multiplex PCR, and TCRdb holds only the in-frame ones, with some missing. V, J and clone size reflect that table, while D and trimming were determined from the DNA. The sample has 100,000 to 150,000 clones, roughly four fifths seen once; the top ten hold roughly 17%.

V is TRBV3-1 (or the pseudogene TRBV3-2) and J is TRBJ2-2, with 7 bases that match TRBD2. The specimen sequenced was peripheral blood. The receptor was isolated from a man aged 30 to 45 with COVID-19, enrolled during active disease. CDR3 protein: CASSPASSGGELFF. The CDR3 DNA reads TGTGCCAGCAGCCCCGCCTCTAGCGGCGGGGAGCTGTTTTTT.